One and the same sample provided the 20 T cell receptor beta chains below, sequenced in a study of tumor-infiltrating lymphocytes in primary liver carcinoma. The blood RNA (from unsorted whole blood) was obtained, and germline DNA was also extracted. Starting from 500 ng of total RNA, TCR beta cDNA was produced with a primer in the constant region. Generation of the TCR beta libraries relied on three nested multiplex PCR rounds using slightly modified ARM-PCR. A C-beta reverse primer and TRBV1-TRBV30 forward primers served in each of the first two PCR rounds, at about 10 cycles apiece. TCRdb recomputed calls from the multiplex PCR reads with MiXCR, one row per CDR3 protein. The sample has approximately 330,000 distinct CDR3 sequences; 65% are singletons. The specimen was peripheral blood. The receptors here all came from a man between 35 and 55 years old with primary liver carcinoma and hepatitis B virus infection.

As regards this clonotype: Its ends do not fully match the called genes, so a read error is possible. The chain carries TRBV11-1 and TRBJ2-7, with 7 bases lining up with TRBD2. Looked up from germline, CDR1 is SGHAT and CDR2 is FQDESV (reference sequence). This CDR3 comprises 18 residues. CDR3: CTSSGRTSVTSRSYEQYF. The CDR3 nucleotides read TGTACCAGCAGCGGCCGAACTAGCGTGACCTCCAGGAGCTACGAGCAGTACTTC.

This clonotype was recorded a few times. A much larger clone lies one base from this, so it may be a read error. This rearrangement joins TRBV12-3 or TRBV12-4 to TRBJ2-5, with D possibly TRBD1 on 6 matching bases. This CDR3 spans 13 amino acids. Trimming cost V 5 bases and J 3 bases, with 10 bases left between them. The CDR3 here is CASSIDRKETQYF. The DNA of the CDR3 is TGTGCCAGCAGTATCGACAGGAAAGAGACCCAGTACTTC.

Remarks on this clonotype: A much larger clone differs by one base, so this may be a read error. Here the CDR3 DNA reads TGTGCCAGCAGCTTGGCTACGGATCAGGGAAGAAGCACAGATACGCAGTATTTT. It codes for CASSLATDQGRSTDTQYF. This chain connects TRBV5-6 to TRBJ2-3; D might be TRBD1 (5 bases). The CDR3 runs 18 residues. Germline CDR1 is SGHDT and CDR2 is YYEEEE. Trimming took 0 bases from V and 0 from J, leaving 17 bases between them.

This clonotype was observed a single time. A read error may produce the germline difference seen at one junction end. The rearrangement uses TRBV11-1 and TRBJ2-1; 10 bases align to TRBD2. The germline V gene has CDR1 SGHAT and CDR2 FQDESV (reference sequence). The CDR3 loop spans 15 amino acids. CDR3: CASSLALAGADEQFF. The CDR3 DNA sequence: TGTGCCAGTAGCTTAGCTCTAGCGGGAGCGGATGAGCAGTTCTTC.

In the case of this clonotype: This may be a read error, as it is one base from a much larger clone. Without the conserved terminal phenylalanine or tryptophan, this CDR3 likely stems from a read error. The J gene is TRBJ1-5, the V gene TRBV6-5, with D possibly TRBD1 on 6 matching bases. CDR1 is MNHEY and CDR2 is SVGAGI in the germline V gene. V shed 6 bases and J shed 5 bases, with 8 bases lying between them. This CDR3 is 12 amino acids long. CDR3 nucleotide sequence: TGTGCCAGCAGAAGGGGGGATCAGCCCCAGCATTCT. Its protein is CASRRGDQPQHS.

This chain connects TRBV5-5 to TRBJ2-7; D remains unclear. The CDR3 sequence is 15 residues long. Germline CDR1 is SGHKS and CDR2 is YYEKEE (reference sequence). The V end lost 1 base, the J end lost 7 bases, and 18 bases lay between the germline ends. The CDR3 loop reads CASSLSATYYEEQYF. For the CDR3, the DNA is TGTGCCAGCAGCTTGTCGGCTACATACTACGAGGAGCAGTACTTC.

Of note for this clonotype: This may be a read error, as it is one base from a much larger clone. No conserved phenylalanine or tryptophan ends this CDR3, so it is likely a read error. The V call is TRBV6-6, the J call TRBJ1-2; weak D call: TRBD1 (6 bases). Germline V gene data show CDR1 as MNHNY and CDR2 as SVGAGI (reference sequence). With 6 bases removed from V and 4 bases from J, the gap between germline ends came to 6 bases. This CDR3 region has 11 residues. The CDR3 loop is CASRQGYGYTL. The CDR3 DNA reads TGTGCCAGCAGACAGGGCTATGGCTACACCCTC.

About this clonotype: Possible read error: a much larger clone is one base away. The CDR3 here is CAGNRGQVLYEQYF. As DNA, the CDR3 is TGTGCCGGCAACCGGGGACAGGTCCTTTACGAGCAGTACTTC. The chain uses TRBV28 and TRBJ2-7; 8 bases line up with TRBD1. The CDR3 is 14 amino acids. Germline trimming cut 11 bases from V and 4 bases from J; bases unmatched to any gene: 13. Germline V gives CDR1 MDHEN, CDR2 SYDVKM.

In the case of this clonotype: A read error may explain this, as a much larger clone is one base away. J is TRBJ1-2 and V is TRBV12-3 or TRBV12-4, with 7 bases matching TRBD1. V shed 6 bases, J shed 2 bases, and the junction held 3 bases outside the gene matches. There are 13 residues in the CDR3. The CDR3 spells CASRTGSNYGYTF. The CDR3 nucleotides are TGTGCCAGCAGGACAGGGTCCAACTATGGCTACACCTTC.

The sample holds a few counts of this clonotype. V gene TRBV5-4 combines with J gene TRBJ2-5, with unresolved D. Germline assignment: CDR1 SGHNT and CDR2 YYREEE (reference sequence). This CDR3 is built from 16 residues. The V and J ends lost 0 bases and 4 bases respectively, with 16 bases between them. CDR3 nucleotide sequence: TGTGCCAGCAGCTTGGCCTCAAGTCTCTCGGGAGAGACCCAGTACTTC. This translates into CASSLASSLSGETQYF.

This rearrangement joins TRBV6-5 to TRBJ2-7; TRBD1 aligns across 7 bases. The CDR3 spans 15 residues. Germline trimming cut 5 bases from V and 4 bases from J; bases unmatched to any gene: 11. The germline V gene encodes CDR1 MNHEY and CDR2 SVGAGI. The CDR3 region is CASSIRTGGGYEQYF. The CDR3 region has the DNA TGTGCCAGCAGTATTAGGACAGGTGGTGGGTACGAGCAGTACTTC.

The count of this clonotype is one. A read error may be the cause here, since a much bigger clone is one base away. V gene TRBV4-3 combines with J gene TRBJ1-5; the D is unclear. The CDR3 runs to 17 residues. The germline CDR1 and CDR2 sequences are LGHNA and YSLEER. The CDR3 region has the DNA TGCGCCAGCAGCCAAGAAATCGGCGGCGCAGGCCGTCAGCCCCATCATTTT. This encodes CASSQEIGGAGRQPHHF.

As concerns this clonotype: Germline and junction disagree at one end, which may indicate a read error. The chain carries TRBV10-3 and TRBJ1-2; D call uncertain. CDR3 size: 14 residues. Germline CDR1 ENHRY, CDR2 SYGVKD. The chain's CDR3 is CAISDRTLDYGFTF. CDR3 nucleotide sequence: TGTGCCATCAGTGATAGGACTCTAGACTATGGCTTCACCTTC.

This clonotype was seen more than once but under ten times. The chain has TRBV28 and TRBJ2-1; TRBD2 matches at 7 bases. The germline V gene has CDR1 MDHEN and CDR2 SYDVKM. The CDR3 length is 11 residues. The ends lost 6 bases at V and 10 bases at J; junction bases unmatched: 3. The CDR3 DNA follows: TGTGCCAGCAGACTACTAGCGGAGCAGTTCTTC. Translation gives CASRLLAEQFF.

This clonotype was recorded many times. This chain joins TRBV11-2 and TRBJ1-4; maybe TRBD1 (5 bases). V shed 5 bases and J shed 7 bases, with 14 bases lying between them. Germline values: CDR1 SGHAT, CDR2 FQNNGV. The CDR3 is 14 residues long. CDR3 in DNA: TGTGCCAGCAGCCGGCTAGGGACGGGTGAAAAACTGTTTTTT. Its translation: CASSRLGTGEKLFF.

This clonotype was found many times. V gene TRBV6-1 combines with J gene TRBJ1-1; no clear D gene. The CDR3 runs 12 residues. V lost 2 bases and J 4 bases, leaving 5 bases between the germline ends. Germline V lookup: CDR1 MNHNS, CDR2 SASEGT. DNA for the CDR3: TGTGCCAGCAGTGAAAGTATCACTGAAGCTTTCTTT. It specifies CASSESITEAFF.

This clonotype was recorded a few times. CDR3 in amino acids: CASGRQSNEQFF. For the CDR3, the DNA is TGTGCCAGCGGTCGTCAATCCAATGAGCAGTTCTTC. V usage is TRBV6-5 and J usage is TRBJ2-1; no firm D call. This CDR3 is built from 12 residues. V lost 8 bases and J 6 bases, leaving 11 bases between the germline ends. The germline V gene has CDR1 MNHEY and CDR2 SVGAGI.

The chain has TRBV7-9 and TRBJ2-5, with 11 bases matching TRBD2. There are 17 residues in the CDR3. The germline V gene encodes CDR1 SEHNR and CDR2 FQNEAQ (reference sequence). Unmatched junction bases numbered 7, after V lost 0 bases and J lost 4 bases. The CDR3 protein is CASSLARGTSGGETQYF. The CDR3 nucleotides are TGTGCCAGCAGCTTAGCGAGGGGGACTAGCGGTGGAGAGACCCAGTACTTC.

A word on this clonotype: A read error may account for a junction end that differs from germline. V is TRBV5-5 and J is TRBJ2-3; D not resolved. The CDR3 has 13 amino acids. The germline V gene has CDR1 SGHKS and CDR2 YYEKEE (reference sequence). This chain's CDR3 is CASSLVPEAGQNF. DNA for the CDR3: TGTGCCAGCAGCTTAGTTCCCGAAGCTGGGCAGAATTTT.

As regards this clonotype: At one end, the junction sequence differs from germline, possibly due to a read error. The V and J genes are TRBV11-3 and TRBJ2-7; D may be TRBD1 (5 bases). Germline CDR1 reads SGHNT; CDR2 reads YENEEA. The CDR3 spans 13 residues. The CDR3 nucleotides read TGCGCCAGCAGCCAGGGAACGATGAGGGAGCAGTACTTC. It codes for CASSQGTMREQYF. Complete variable domain (other parts from reference TRBV11-3 and TRBJ2-7): EAGVVQSPRYKIIEKKQPVAFWCNPISGHNTLYWYLQNLGQGPELLIRYENEEAVDDSQLPKDRFSAERLKGVDSTLKIQPAELGDSAVYLCASSQGTMREQYFGPGTRLTVT.